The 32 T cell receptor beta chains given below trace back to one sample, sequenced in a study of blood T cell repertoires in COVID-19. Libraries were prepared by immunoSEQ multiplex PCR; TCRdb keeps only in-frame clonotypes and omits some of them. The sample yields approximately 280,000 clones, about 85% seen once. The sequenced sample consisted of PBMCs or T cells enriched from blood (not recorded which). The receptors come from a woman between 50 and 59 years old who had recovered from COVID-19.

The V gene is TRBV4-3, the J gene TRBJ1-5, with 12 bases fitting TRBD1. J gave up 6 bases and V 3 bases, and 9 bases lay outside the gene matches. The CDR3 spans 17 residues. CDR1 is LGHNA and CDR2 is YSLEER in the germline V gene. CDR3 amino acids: CASSQAPGQGAGQPQHF. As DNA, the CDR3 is TGCGCCAGCAGCCAGGCTCCGGGACAGGGGGCTGGTCAGCCCCAGCATTTT.

CDR3: CASSQPEGVNSPLHF. DNA of the CDR3: TGCGCCAGCAGCCAACCGGAAGGGGTGAATTCACCCCTCCACTTT. The rearrangement uses TRBV4-1 and TRBJ1-6; D might be TRBD1 (5 bases). CDR1 MGHRA and CDR2 YSYEKL come from the germline V gene. There are 15 residues in the CDR3. V was pared by 2 bases and J by 7 bases, with 12 bases between.

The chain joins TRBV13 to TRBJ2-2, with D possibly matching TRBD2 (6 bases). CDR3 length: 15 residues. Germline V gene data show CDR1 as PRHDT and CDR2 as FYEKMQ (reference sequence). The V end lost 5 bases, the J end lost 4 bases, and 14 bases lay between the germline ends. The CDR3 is CASSPQEGATGELFF. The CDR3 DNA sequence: TGTGCCAGCAGCCCCCAGGAGGGAGCCACCGGGGAGCTGTTTTTT.

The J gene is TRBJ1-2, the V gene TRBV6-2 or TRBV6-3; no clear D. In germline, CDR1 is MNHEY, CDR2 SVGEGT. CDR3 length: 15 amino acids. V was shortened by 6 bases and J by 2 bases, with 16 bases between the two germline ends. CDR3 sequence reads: CASSRLLDNNYGYTF. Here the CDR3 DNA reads TGTGCCAGCAGCCGACTACTAGACAACAACTATGGCTACACCTTC.

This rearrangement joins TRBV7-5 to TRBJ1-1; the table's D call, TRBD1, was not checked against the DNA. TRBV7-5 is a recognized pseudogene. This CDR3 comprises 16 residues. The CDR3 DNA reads TGTGTCAGAAGCTCGACCGGGACAGGGGTGAACACTGAAGCTTTCTTT. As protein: CVRSSTGTGVNTEAFF.

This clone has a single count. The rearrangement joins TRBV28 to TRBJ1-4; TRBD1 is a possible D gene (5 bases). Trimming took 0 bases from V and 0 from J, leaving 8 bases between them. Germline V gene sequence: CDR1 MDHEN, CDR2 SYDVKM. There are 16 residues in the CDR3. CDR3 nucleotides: TGTGCCAGCAGTTTATGGGGGCCCGCAACTAATGAAAAACTGTTTTTT. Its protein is CASSLWGPATNEKLFF.

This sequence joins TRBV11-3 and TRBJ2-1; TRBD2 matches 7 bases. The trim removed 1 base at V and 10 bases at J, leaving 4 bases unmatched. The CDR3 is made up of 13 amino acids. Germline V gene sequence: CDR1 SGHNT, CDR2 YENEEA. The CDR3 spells CASSLVWEGEQFF. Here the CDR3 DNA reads TGTGCCAGCAGCTTAGTTTGGGAGGGGGAGCAGTTCTTC. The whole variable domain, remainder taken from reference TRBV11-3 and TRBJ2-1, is EAGVVQSPRYKIIEKKQPVAFWCNPISGHNTLYWYLQNLGQGPELLIRYENEEAVDDSQLPKDRFSAERLKGVDSTLKIQPAELGDSAVYLCASSLVWEGEQFFGPGTRLTVL.

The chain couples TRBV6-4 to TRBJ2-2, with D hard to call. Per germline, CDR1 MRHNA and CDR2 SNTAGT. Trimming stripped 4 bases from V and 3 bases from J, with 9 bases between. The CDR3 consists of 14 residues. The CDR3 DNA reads TGTGCCAGCAGTGCCGACTCGGACACCGGGGAGCTGTTTTTT. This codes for CASSADSDTGELFF.

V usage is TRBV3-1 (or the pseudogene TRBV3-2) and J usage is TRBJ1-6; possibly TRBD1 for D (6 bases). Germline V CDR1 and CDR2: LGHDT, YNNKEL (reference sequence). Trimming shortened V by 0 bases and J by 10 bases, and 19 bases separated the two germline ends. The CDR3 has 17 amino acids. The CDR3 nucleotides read TGTGCCAGCAGCCAAGATCTTGAGGCAGGGGTGAGGTCACCCCTCCACTTT. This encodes CASSQDLEAGVRSPLHF.

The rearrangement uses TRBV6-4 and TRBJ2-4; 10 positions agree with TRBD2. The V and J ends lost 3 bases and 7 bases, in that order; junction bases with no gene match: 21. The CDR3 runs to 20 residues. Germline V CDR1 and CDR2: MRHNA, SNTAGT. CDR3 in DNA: TGTGCCAGCAGTGAGTGGAGCGGGAGGGTCCGCATCGAGGTTTGGAACATTCAGTACTTC. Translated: CASSEWSGRVRIEVWNIQYF.

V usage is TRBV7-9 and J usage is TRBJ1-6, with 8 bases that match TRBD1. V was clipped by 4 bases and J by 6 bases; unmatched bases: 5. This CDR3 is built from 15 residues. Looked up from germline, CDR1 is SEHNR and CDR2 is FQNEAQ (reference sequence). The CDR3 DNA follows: TGTGCCAGCAGCTGGGTCAGGGGGCTTAATTCACCCCTCCACTTT. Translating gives CASSWVRGLNSPLHF. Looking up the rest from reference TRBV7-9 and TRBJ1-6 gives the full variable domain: DTGVSQNPRHKITKRGQNVTFRCDPISEHNRLYWYRQTLGQGPEFLTYFQNEAQLEKSRLLSDRFSAERPKGSFSTLEIQRTEQGDSAMYLCASSWVRGLNSPLHFGNGTRLTVT.

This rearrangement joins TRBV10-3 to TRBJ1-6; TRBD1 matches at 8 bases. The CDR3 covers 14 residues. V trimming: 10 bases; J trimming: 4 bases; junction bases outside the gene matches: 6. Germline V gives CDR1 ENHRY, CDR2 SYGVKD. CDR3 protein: CATAGQGYNSPLHF. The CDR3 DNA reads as TGTGCCACGGCTGGACAGGGTTATAATTCACCCCTCCACTTT.

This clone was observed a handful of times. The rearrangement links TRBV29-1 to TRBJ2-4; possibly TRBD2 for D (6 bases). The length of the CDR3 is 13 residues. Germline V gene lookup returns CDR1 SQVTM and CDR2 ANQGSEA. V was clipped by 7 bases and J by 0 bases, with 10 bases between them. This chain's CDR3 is CSAMGLAKNIQYF. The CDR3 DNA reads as TGCAGCGCTATGGGACTAGCCAAAAACATTCAGTACTTC.

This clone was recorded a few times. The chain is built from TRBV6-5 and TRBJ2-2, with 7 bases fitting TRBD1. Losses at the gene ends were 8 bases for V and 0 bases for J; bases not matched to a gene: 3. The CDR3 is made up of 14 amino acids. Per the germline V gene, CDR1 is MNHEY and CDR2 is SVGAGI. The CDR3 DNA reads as TGTGCCAGCCGGGGACAGACGAACACCGGGGAGCTGTTTTTT. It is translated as CASRGQTNTGELFF.

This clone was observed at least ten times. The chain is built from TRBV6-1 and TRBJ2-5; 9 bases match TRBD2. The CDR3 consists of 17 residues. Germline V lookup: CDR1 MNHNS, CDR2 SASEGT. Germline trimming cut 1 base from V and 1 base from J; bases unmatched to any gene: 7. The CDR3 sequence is CASSEEGSAGGQETQYF. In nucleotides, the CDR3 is TGTGCCAGCAGTGAAGAGGGATCAGCGGGGGGCCAAGAGACCCAGTACTTC.

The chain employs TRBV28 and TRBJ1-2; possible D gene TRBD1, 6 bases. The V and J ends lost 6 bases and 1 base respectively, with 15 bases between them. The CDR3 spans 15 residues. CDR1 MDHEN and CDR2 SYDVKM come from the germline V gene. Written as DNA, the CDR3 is TGTGCCAGCAGATCCGGACAGTTACTTAACTATGGCTACACCTTC. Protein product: CASRSGQLLNYGYTF.

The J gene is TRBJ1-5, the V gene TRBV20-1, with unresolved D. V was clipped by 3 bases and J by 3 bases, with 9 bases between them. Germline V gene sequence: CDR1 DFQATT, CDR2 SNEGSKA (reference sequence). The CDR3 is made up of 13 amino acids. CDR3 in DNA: TGCAGTGCTAGTCGCGGGTACAATCAGCCCCAGCATTTT. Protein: CSASRGYNQPQHF.

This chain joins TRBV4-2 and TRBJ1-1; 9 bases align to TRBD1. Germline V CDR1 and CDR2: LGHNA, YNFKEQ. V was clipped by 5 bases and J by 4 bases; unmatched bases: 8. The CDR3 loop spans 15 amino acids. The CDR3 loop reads CASSVQGARGTEAFF. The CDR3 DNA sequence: TGTGCCAGCAGCGTACAGGGGGCGCGGGGCACTGAAGCTTTCTTT.

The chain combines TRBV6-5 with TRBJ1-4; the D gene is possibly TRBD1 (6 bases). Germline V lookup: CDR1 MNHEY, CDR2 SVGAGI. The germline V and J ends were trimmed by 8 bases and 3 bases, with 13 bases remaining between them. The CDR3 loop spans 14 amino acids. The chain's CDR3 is CASRPSGANEKLFF. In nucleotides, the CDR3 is TGTGCCAGCCGCCCGTCAGGGGCTAATGAAAAACTGTTTTTT.

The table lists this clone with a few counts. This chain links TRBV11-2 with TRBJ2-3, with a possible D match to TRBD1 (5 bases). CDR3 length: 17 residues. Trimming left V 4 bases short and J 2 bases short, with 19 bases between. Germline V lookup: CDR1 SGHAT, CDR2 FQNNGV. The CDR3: CASSYTRQFRTTDTQYF. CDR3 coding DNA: TGTGCCAGCAGCTATACTCGACAGTTTCGAACCACAGATACGCAGTATTTT.

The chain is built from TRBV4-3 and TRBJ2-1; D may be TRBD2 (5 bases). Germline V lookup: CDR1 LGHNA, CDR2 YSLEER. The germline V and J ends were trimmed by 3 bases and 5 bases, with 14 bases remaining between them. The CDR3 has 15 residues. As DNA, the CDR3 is TGCGCCAGCAGCCAGTGGGGTTCGGGGAACAATGAGCAGTTCTTC. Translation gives CASSQWGSGNNEQFF.

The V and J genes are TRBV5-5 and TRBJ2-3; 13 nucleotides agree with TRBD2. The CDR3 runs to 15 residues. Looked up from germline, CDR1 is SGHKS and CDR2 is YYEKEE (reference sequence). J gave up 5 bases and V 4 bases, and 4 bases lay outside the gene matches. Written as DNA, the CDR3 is TGTGCCAGCAGCCCCCGGACTAGCGGGGGAGATACGCAGTATTTT. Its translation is CASSPRTSGGDTQYF.

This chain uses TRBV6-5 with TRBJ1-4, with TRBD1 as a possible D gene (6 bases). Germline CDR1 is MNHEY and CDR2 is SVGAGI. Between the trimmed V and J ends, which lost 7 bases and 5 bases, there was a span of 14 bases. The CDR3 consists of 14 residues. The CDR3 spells CASTLNRANEKLFF. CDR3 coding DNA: TGTGCCAGCACCTTAAACAGGGCCAATGAAAAACTGTTTTTT.

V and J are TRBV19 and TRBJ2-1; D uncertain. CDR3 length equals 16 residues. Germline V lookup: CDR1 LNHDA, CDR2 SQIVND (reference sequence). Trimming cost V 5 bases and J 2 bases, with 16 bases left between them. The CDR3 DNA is TGTGCCAGTAGTTACCCGACACCAAGCCCCTACAATGAGCAGTTCTTC. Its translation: CASSYPTPSPYNEQFF.

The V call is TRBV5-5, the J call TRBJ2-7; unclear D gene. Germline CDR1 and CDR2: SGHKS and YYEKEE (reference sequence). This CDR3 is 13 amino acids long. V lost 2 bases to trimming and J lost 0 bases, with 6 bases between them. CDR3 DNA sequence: TGTGCCAGCAGCTTCGTAAACTCCTACGAGCAGTACTTC. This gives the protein CASSFVNSYEQYF.

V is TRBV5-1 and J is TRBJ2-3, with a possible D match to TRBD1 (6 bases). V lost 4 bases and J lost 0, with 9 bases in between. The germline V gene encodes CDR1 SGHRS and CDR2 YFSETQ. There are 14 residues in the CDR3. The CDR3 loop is CASSGQSSTDTQYF. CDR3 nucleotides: TGCGCCAGCAGCGGACAGAGTAGCACAGATACGCAGTATTTT. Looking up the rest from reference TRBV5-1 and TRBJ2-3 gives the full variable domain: KAGVTQTPRYLIKTRGQQVTLSCSPISGHRSVSWYQQTPGQGLQFLFEYFSETQRNKGNFPGRFSGRQFSNSRSEMNVSTLELGDSALYLCASSGQSSTDTQYFGPGTRLTVL.

CDR3 sequence reads: CATSRDPTNYGYTF. The CDR3 region has the DNA TGTGCCACCAGCAGAGATCCCACTAACTATGGCTACACCTTC. The rearrangement uses TRBV15 and TRBJ1-2; D not resolved. With 0 bases removed from V and 0 bases from J, the gap between germline ends came to 5 bases. From germline, CDR1 is LNHNV and CDR2 YYDKDF (reference sequence). The CDR3 loop spans 14 amino acids.

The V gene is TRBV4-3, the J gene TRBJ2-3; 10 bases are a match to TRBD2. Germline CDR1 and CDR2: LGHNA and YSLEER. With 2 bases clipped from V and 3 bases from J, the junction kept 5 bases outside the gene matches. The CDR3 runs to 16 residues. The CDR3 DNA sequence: TGCGCCAGCAGCCAAAGGGCTAGCGGGAGTACAGATACGCAGTATTTT. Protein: CASSQRASGSTDTQYF.

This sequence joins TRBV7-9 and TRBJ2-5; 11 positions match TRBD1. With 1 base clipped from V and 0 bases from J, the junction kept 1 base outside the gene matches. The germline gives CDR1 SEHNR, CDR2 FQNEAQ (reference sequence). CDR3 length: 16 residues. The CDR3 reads CASSLGDRGYQETQYF. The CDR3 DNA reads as TGTGCCAGCAGCTTAGGGGACAGGGGGTACCAAGAGACCCAGTACTTC.

CDR3 coding DNA: TGCGCCAGCAGCTTGACAGGCGGGGAACAGCCCCAGCATTTT. Its translation is CASSLTGGEQPQHF. The V gene is TRBV5-1, the J gene TRBJ1-5, with D maybe TRBD1 (5 bases). The CDR3 contains 14 residues. Trimming stripped 1 base from V and 7 bases from J, with 12 bases between. CDR1 is SGHRS and CDR2 is YFSETQ in the germline V gene.

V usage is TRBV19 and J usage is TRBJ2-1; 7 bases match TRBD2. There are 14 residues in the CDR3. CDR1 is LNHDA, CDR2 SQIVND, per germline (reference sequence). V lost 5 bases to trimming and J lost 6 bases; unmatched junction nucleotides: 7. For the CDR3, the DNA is TGTGCCAGTAGTGTACTAGCGTCTAGCAATGAGCAGTTCTTC. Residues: CASSVLASSNEQFF.

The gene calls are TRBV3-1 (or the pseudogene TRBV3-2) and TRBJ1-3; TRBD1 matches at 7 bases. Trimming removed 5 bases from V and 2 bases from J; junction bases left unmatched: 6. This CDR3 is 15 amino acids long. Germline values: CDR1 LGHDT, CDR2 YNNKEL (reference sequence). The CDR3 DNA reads TGTGCCAGCAGCTCGCCCGGGACAGCTGGAAACACCATATATTTT. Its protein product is CASSSPGTAGNTIYF.